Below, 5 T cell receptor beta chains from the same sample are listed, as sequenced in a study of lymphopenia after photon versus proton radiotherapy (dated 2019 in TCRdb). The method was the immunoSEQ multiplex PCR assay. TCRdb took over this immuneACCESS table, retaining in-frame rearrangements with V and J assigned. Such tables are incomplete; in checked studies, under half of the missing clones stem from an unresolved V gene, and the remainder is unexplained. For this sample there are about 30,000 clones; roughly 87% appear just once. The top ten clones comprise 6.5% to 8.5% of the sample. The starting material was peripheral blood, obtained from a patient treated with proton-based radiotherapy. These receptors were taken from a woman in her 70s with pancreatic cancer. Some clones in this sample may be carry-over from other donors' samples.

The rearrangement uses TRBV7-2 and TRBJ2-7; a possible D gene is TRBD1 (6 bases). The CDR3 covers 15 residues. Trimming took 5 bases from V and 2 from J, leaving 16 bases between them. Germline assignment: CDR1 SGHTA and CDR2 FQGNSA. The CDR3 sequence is CASSATGSRAYEQYF. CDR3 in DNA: TGTGCCAGCAGCGCTACAGGGTCACGGGCCTACGAGCAGTACTTC.

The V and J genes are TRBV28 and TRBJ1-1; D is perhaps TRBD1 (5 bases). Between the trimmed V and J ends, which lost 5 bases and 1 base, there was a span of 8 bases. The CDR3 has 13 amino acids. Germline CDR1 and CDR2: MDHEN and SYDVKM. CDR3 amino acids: CASSPGQNTEAFF. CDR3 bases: TGTGCCAGCAGTCCCGGACAGAACACTGAAGCTTTCTTT.

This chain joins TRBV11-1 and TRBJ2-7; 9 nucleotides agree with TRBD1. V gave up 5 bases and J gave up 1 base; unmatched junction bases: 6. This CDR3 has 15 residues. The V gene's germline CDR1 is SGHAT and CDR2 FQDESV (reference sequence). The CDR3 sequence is CASSSPGQGSYEQYF. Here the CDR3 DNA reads TGTGCCAGCAGCAGCCCGGGACAGGGATCCTACGAGCAGTACTTC.

The CDR3 here is CASTASRGLSDTQYF. CDR3 nucleotides: TGTGCCAGTACCGCTTCAAGGGGGCTTAGCGATACGCAGTATTTT. This sequence joins TRBV19 and TRBJ2-3; 7 positions agree with TRBD1. The trim removed 7 bases at V and 6 bases at J, leaving 13 bases unmatched. This CDR3 is built from 15 residues. Per germline, CDR1 LNHDA and CDR2 SQIVND (reference sequence). The full variable domain, with the rest looked up from reference TRBV19 and TRBJ2-3, is DGGITQSPKYLFRKEGQNVTLSCEQNLNHDAMYWYRQDPGQGLRLIYYSQIVNDFQKGDIAEGYSVSREKKESFPLTVTSAQKNPTAFYLCASTASRGLSDTQYFGPGTRLTVL.

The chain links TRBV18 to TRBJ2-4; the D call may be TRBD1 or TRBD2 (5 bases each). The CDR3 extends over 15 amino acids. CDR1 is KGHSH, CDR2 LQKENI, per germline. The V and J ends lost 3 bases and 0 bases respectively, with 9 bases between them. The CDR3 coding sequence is TGTGCCAGCTCACCGGGGGAACTAGCCAAAAACATTCAGTACTTC. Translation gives CASSPGELAKNIQYF.